One sample yielded the 5 T cell receptor beta chains listed below, sequenced in a study of shared T cell receptors in the human thymus. TCRdb's table, derived via immunoSEQ multiplex PCR, lists solely in-frame clones and lacks some. The sample consists of hundreds of thousands of clones, roughly 88% of them appearing once. Another study also made use of these data, one on human thymus T cells.

Sequenced material: thymocytes. The receptor source for this set is a boy under two years old with a congenital heart defect.

V usage is TRBV27 and J usage is TRBJ2-5; 12 bases align to TRBD1. The V gene end was trimmed by 3 bases and the J gene end by 5 bases; junction bases not matched to a gene: 7. The CDR3 spans 16 residues. The germline gives CDR1 MNHEY, CDR2 SMNVEV (reference sequence). The CDR3 bases are TGTGCCAGCAGTTTGGGACAGGGGGCTGTTGGGGAGACCCAGTACTTC. It codes for CASSLGQGAVGETQYF.

This clone was counted between two and nine times. The chain uses TRBV11-3 and TRBJ2-1, with 8 bases identical to TRBD2. Trimming took 0 bases from V and 5 from J; bases not matched to a gene: 9. The V gene's germline CDR1 is SGHNT and CDR2 YENEEA. The CDR3 sequence is 17 residues long. The CDR3 region is CASSLDRAGGEDNEQFF. The CDR3 nucleotides read TGTGCCAGCAGCTTAGATCGCGCGGGAGGTGAAGACAATGAGCAGTTCTTC.

V usage is TRBV18 and J usage is TRBJ2-2, with 8 bases lining up with TRBD1. The CDR3 spans 17 residues. The germline CDR1 and CDR2 sequences are KGHSH and LQKENI. J gave up 7 bases and V 5 bases, and 15 bases lay outside the gene matches. The CDR3 coding sequence is TGTGCCAGCTCATCGACAGGGGCCGCCGCTCTCCTCGGGGAGCTGTTTTTT. Residues: CASSSTGAAALLGELFF.

The V call is TRBV7-9, the J call TRBJ2-6; weak D call: TRBD2 (6 bases). Trimming stripped 6 bases from V and 6 bases from J, with 15 bases between. This CDR3 is built from 15 residues. Germline V gives CDR1 SEHNR, CDR2 FQNEAQ (reference sequence). The CDR3 here is CASSSAGTEANVLTF. The CDR3 nucleotides read TGTGCCAGCAGTTCCGCCGGGACTGAGGCCAACGTCCTGACTTTC.

The V gene is TRBV4-1, the J gene TRBJ2-3, with TRBD2 as a possible D gene (7 bases). The germline CDR1 and CDR2 sequences are MGHRA and YSYEKL. With 4 bases removed from V and 5 bases from J, the gap between germline ends came to 19 bases. The CDR3 sequence is 16 residues long. The CDR3 loop reads CASSRLGGTTRDTQYF. The CDR3 bases are TGCGCCAGCAGCCGGCTGGGGGGGACAACCCGAGATACGCAGTATTTT.